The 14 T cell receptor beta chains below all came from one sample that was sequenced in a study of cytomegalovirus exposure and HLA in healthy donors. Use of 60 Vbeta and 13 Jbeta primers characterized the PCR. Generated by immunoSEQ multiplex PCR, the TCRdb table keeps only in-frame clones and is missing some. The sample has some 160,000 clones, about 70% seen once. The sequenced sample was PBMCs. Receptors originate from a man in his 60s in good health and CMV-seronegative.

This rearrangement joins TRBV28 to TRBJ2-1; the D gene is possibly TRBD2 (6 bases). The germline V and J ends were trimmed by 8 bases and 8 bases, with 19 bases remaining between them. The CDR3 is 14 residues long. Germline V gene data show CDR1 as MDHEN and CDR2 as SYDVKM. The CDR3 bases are TGTGCCAGCGGGACCGGGAGTTTTAGCTATGAGCAGTTCTTC. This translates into CASGTGSFSYEQFF. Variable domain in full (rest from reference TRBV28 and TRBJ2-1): DVKVTQSSRYLVKRTGEKVFLECVQDMDHENMFWYRQDPGLGLRLIYFSYDVKMKEKGDIPEGYSVSREKKERFSLILESASTNQTSMYLCASGTGSFSYEQFFGPGTRLTVL.

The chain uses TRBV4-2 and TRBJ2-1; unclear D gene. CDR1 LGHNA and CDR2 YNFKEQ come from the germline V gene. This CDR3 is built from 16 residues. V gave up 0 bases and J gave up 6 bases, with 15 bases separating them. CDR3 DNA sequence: TGTGCCAGCAGCCAAGATAACTCCCACCCTTCCAATGAGCAGTTCTTC. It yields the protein CASSQDNSHPSNEQFF.

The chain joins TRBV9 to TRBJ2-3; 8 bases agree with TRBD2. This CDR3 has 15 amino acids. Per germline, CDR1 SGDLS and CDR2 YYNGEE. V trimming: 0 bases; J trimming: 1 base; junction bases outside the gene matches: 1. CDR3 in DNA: TGTGCCAGCAGCGTAGATAGCGGGGGCACAGATACGCAGTATTTT. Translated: CASSVDSGGTDTQYF.

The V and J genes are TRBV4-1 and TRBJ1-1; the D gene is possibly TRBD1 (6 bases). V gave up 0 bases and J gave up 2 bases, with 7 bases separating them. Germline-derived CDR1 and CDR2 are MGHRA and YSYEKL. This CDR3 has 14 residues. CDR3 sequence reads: CASSQDRGNTEAFF. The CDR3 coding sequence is TGCGCCAGCAGCCAAGACAGGGGAAACACTGAAGCTTTCTTT.

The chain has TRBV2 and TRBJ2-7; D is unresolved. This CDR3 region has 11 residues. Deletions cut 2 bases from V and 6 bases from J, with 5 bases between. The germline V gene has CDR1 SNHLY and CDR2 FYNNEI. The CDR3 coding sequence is TGTGCCAGCAGTGAATTCTCCGAGCAGTACTTC. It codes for CASSEFSEQYF.

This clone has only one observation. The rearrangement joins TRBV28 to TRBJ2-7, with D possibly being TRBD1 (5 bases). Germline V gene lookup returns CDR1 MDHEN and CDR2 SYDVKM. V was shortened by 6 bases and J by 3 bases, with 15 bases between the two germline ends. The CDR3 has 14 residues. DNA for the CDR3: TGTGCCAGCAGATACCGTCGACAGAGCTACGAGCAGTACTTC. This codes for CASRYRRQSYEQYF.

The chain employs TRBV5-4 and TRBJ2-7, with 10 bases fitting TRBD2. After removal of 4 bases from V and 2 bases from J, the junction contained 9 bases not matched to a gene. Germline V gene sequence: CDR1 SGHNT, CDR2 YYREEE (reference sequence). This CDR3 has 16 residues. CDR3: CASSAPGLARTYEQYF. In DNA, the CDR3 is TGTGCCAGCAGCGCCCCGGGACTAGCGAGAACCTACGAGCAGTACTTC.

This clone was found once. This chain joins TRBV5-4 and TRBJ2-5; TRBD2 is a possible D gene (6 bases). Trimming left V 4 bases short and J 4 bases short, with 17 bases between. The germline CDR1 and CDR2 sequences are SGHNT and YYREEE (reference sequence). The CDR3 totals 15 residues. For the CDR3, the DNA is TGTGCCAGCAGCCACCCCAGGGAGGCGGTAGAGACCCAGTACTTC. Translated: CASSHPREAVETQYF.

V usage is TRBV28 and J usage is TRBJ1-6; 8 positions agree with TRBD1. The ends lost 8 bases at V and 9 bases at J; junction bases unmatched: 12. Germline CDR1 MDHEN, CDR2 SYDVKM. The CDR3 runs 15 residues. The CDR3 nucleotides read TGTGCCAGCTGCCTTGGGACAGGACGTGGTTCACCCCTCCACTTT. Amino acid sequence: CASCLGTGRGSPLHF.

In DNA form, the CDR3 reads TGTGCCACCCGGACAAGTTTCAGCTCTGGGGCCAACGTCCTGACTTTC. As protein: CATRTSFSSGANVLTF. V and J are TRBV10-3 and TRBJ2-6; weak D call: TRBD1 (5 bases). Trimming shortened V by 10 bases and J by 0 bases, and 16 bases separated the two germline ends. The CDR3 has 16 residues. In germline, CDR1 is ENHRY, CDR2 SYGVKD.

The DNA of the CDR3 is TGTGCCAGCAGTACGACAGGGGTTAATGAAAAACTGTTTTTT. Amino acids: CASSTTGVNEKLFF. The chain links TRBV28 to TRBJ1-4; 8 bases are a match to TRBD1. CDR1 and CDR2 (germline): MDHEN, SYDVKM. This CDR3 region has 14 residues. The J segment lost 4 bases and the V segment lost 5 bases, leaving 3 bases of the junction unmatched.

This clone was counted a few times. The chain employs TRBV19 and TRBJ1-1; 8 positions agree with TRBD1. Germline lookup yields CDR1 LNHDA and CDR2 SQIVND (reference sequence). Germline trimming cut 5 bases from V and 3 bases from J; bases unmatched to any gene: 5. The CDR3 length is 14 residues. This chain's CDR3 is CASSALTGDTEAFF. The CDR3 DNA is TGTGCCAGTAGTGCCCTGACAGGGGACACTGAAGCTTTCTTT.

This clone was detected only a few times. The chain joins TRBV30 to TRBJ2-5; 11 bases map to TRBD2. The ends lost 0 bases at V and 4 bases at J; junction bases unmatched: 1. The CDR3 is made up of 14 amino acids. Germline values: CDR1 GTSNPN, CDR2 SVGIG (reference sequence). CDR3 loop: CAWSVGLAGETQYF. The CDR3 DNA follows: TGTGCCTGGAGTGTTGGACTAGCGGGAGAGACCCAGTACTTC.

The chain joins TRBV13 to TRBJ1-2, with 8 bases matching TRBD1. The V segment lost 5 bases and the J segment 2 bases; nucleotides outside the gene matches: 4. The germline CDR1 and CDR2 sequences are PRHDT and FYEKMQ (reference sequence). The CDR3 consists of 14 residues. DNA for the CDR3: TGTGCCAGCAGCGCCGGACAGGGAAACTATGGCTACACCTTC. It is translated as CASSAGQGNYGYTF.